The clone carrying this T cell receptor (beta chain) was observed once. The antigen remains undetermined. The table came from immunoSEQ multiplex PCR; TCRdb's copy has only in-frame clones and leaves some out. The sample has roughly 5,800 clones; 64% are singletons. This sample is drawn from a study of CD8 T cell repertoires and HIV-1 epitope variants. As for the study in general: T cells were stimulated with Twenty-five Gag and Nef peptides separately.

V was cut by 0 bases and J by 6 bases, with 10 bases left in between. This CDR3 is 13 amino acids long. CDR1 is SGHRS and CDR2 is YFSETQ in the germline V gene. The V gene is TRBV5-1, the J gene TRBJ2-7; either TRBD1 or TRBD2 may fit D (6 bases each). The source material was cultured CD8+ T cells derived from PBMCs. The clonotype comes from a male donor with HIV. The CDR3 nucleotides are TGCGCCAGCAGCTTGGGAGGGGGGTCCGAGCAGTACTTC. Protein sequence: CASSLGGGSEQYF.